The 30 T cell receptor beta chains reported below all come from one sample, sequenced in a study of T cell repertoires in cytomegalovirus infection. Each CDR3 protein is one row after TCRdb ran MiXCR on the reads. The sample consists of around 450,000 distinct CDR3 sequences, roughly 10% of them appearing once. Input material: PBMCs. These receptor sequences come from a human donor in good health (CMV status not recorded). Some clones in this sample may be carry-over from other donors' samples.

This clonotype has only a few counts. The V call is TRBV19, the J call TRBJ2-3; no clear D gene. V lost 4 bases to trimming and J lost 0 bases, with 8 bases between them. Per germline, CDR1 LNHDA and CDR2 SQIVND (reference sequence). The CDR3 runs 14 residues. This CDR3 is CASSTPFSTDTQYF. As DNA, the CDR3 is TGTGCCAGTAGTACACCTTTTAGCACAGATACGCAGTATTTT.

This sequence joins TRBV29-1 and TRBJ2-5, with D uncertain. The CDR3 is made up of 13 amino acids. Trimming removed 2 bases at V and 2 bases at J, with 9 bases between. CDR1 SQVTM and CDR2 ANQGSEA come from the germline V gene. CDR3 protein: CSVESPTQETQYF. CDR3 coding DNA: TGCAGCGTTGAAAGCCCGACACAAGAGACCCAGTACTTC.

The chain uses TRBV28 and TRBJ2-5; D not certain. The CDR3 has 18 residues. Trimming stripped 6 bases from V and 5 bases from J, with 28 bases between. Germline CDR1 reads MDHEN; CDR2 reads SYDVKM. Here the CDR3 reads CASSPFPGRAFTDETQYF. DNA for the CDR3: TGTGCCAGCAGCCCTTTTCCCGGACGGGCGTTTACTGATGAGACCCAGTACTTC.

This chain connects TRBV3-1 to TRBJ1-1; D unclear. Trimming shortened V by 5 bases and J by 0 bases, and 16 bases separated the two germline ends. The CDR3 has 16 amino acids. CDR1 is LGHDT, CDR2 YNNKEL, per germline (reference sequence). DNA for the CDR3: TGTGCCAGCAGCACCCGTTACAGAAACATGAACACTGAAGCTTTCTTT. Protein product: CASSTRYRNMNTEAFF.

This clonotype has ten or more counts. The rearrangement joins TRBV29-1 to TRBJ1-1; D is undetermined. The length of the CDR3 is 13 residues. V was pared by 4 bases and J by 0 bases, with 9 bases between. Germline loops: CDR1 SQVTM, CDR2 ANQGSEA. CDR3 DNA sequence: TGCAGCGTTGTTCCCCTCATGAACACTGAAGCTTTCTTT. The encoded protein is CSVVPLMNTEAFF.

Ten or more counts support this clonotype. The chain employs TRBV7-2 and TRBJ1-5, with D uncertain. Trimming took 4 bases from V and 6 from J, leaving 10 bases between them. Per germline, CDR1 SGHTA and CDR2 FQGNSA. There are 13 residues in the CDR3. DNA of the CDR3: TGTGCCAGCAGCTCACTACAGAGTCAGCCCCAGCATTTT. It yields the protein CASSSLQSQPQHF.

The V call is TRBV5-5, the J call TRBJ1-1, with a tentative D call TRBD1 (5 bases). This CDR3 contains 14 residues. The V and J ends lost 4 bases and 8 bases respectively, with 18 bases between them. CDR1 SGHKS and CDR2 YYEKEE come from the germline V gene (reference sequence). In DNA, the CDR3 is TGTGCCAGCAGCCGCTATCCGGGGCGTGACGAAGCTTTCTTT. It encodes CASSRYPGRDEAFF.

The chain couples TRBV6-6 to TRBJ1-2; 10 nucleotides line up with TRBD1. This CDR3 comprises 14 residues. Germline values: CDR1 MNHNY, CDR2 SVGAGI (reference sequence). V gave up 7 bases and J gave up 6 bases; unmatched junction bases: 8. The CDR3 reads CASILGQGSDGYTF. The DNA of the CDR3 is TGTGCCAGCATCCTGGGACAGGGGAGTGATGGCTACACCTTC.

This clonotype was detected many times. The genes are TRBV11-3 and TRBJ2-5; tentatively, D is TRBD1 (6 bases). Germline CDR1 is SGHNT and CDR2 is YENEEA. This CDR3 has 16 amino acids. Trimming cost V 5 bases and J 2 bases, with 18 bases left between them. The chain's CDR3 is CASSASPSRGQETQYF. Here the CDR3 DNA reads TGTGCCAGCAGCGCGTCCCCGTCCAGGGGTCAAGAGACCCAGTACTTC.

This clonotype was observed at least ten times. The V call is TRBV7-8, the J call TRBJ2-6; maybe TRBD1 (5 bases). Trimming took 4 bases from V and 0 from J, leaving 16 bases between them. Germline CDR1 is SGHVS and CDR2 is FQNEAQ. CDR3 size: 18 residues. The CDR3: CASSSLPTGHSGANVLTF. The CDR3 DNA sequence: TGTGCCAGCAGCTCACTACCAACAGGTCACTCTGGGGCCAACGTCCTGACTTTC.

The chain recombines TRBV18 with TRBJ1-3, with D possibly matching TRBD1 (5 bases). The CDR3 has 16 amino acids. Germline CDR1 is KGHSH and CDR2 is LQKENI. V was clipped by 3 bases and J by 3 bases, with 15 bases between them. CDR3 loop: CASSPAAGRDGNTIYF. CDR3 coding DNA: TGTGCCAGCTCACCCGCGGCGGGCAGGGATGGAAACACCATATATTTT.

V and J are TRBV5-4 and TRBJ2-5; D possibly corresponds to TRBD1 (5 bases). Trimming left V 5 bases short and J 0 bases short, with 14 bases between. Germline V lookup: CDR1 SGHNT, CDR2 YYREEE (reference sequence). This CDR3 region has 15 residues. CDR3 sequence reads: CASRQDGSYQETQYF. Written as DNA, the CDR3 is TGTGCCAGCAGACAGGACGGCTCCTACCAAGAGACCCAGTACTTC. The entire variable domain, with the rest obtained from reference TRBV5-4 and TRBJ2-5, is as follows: ETGVTQSPTHLIKTRGQQVTLRCSSQSGHNTVSWYQQALGQGPQFIFQYYREEENGRGNFPPRFSGLQFPNYSSELNVNALELDDSALYLCASRQDGSYQETQYFGPGTRLLVL.

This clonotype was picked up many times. This chain's CDR3 is CASSRGSGSQKAFF. In DNA, the CDR3 is TGTGCCAGCAGCAGGGGATCCGGGAGCCAGAAAGCTTTCTTT. V gene TRBV3-1 combines with J gene TRBJ1-1, with D maybe TRBD1 (5 bases). The CDR3 is made up of 14 amino acids. The germline V and J ends were trimmed by 5 bases and 9 bases, with 19 bases remaining between them. In germline, CDR1 is LGHDT, CDR2 YNNKEL (reference sequence).

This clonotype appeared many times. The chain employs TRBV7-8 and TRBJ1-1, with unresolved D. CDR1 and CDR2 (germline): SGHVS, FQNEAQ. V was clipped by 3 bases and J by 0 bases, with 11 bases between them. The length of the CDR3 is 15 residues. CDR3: CASSFKGPMNTEAFF. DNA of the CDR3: TGTGCCAGCAGCTTCAAAGGTCCCATGAACACTGAAGCTTTCTTT.

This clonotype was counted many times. CDR3 bases: TGTGCCAGCAGCCCTTCTGGACAGGGGCTCTGGCAGTACTTC. Its protein is CASSPSGQGLWQYF. V usage is TRBV3-1 and J usage is TRBJ2-7; 9 nucleotides line up with TRBD1. Losses at the gene ends were 4 bases for V and 9 bases for J; bases not matched to a gene: 10. The CDR3 runs to 14 residues. Germline assignment: CDR1 LGHDT and CDR2 YNNKEL (reference sequence).

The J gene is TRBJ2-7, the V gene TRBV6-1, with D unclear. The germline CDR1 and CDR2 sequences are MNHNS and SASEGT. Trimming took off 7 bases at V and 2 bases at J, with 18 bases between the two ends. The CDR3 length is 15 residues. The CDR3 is CASTRSPPGAYEQYF. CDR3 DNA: TGTGCCAGCACCCGGAGCCCCCCGGGTGCCTACGAGCAGTACTTC.

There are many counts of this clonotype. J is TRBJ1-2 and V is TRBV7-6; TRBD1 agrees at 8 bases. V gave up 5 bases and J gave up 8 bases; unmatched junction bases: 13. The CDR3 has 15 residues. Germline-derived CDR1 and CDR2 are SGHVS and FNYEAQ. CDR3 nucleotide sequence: TGTGCCAGCAGCCCTAGCGGGGCAGGGGGCAGCGGCTACACCTTC. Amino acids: CASSPSGAGGSGYTF.

The CDR3 sequence is CASSQLVETGELFF. CDR3 DNA sequence: TGTGCCAGCAGCCAATTAGTAGAGACCGGGGAGCTGTTTTTT. The V call is TRBV3-1, the J call TRBJ2-2; D is undetermined. This CDR3 spans 14 amino acids. Trimming pared 2 bases from V and 5 bases from J, leaving 9 bases between. CDR1 is LGHDT and CDR2 is YNNKEL in the germline V gene (reference sequence).

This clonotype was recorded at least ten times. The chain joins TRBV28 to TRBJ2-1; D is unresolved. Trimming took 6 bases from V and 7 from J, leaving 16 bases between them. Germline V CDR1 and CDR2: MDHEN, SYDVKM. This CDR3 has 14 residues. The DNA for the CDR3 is TGTGCCAGCAGCATCCGCTCGAGTGGGAATGAGCAGTTCTTC. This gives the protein CASSIRSSGNEQFF.

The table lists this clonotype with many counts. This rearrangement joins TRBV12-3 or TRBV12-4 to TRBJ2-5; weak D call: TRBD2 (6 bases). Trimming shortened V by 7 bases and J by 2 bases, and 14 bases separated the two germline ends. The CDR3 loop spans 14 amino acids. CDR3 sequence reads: CASTLPTSQETQYF. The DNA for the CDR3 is TGTGCCAGCACCCTTCCGACTAGTCAAGAGACCCAGTACTTC.

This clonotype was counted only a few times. The CDR3 DNA is TGTGCCAGCAGCCTTCTCGGACAGGGTTTCTATGGCTACACCTTC. Translating gives CASSLLGQGFYGYTF. V gene TRBV3-1 combines with J gene TRBJ1-2; 8 positions agree with TRBD1. The trim removed 4 bases at V and 4 bases at J, leaving 8 bases unmatched. Germline V CDR1 and CDR2: LGHDT, YNNKEL (reference sequence). The CDR3 totals 15 residues.

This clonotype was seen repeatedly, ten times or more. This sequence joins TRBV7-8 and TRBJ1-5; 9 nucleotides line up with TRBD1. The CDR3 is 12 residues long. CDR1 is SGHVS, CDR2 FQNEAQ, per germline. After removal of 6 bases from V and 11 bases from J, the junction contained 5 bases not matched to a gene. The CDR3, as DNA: TGTGCCAGCAGTCGGGACAGGGAAGCCCAGCATTTT. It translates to CASSRDREAQHF.

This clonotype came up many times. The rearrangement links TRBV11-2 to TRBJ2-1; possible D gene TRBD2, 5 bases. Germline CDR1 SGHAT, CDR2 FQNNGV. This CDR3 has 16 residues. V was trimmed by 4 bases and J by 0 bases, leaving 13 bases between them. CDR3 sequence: CASSSFRGSSYNEQFF. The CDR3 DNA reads TGTGCCAGCAGCTCCTTTCGGGGAAGCTCCTACAATGAGCAGTTCTTC. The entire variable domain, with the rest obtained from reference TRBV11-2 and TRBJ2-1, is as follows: EAGVAQSPRYKIIEKRQSVAFWCNPISGHATLYWYQQILGQGPKLLIQFQNNGVVDDSQLPKDRFSAERLKGVDSTLKIQPAKLEDSAVYLCASSSFRGSSYNEQFFGPGTRLTVL.

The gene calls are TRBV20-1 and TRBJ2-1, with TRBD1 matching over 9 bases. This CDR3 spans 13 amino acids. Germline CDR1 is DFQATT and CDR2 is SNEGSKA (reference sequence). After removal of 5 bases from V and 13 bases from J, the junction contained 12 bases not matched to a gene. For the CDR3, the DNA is TGCAGTGCTTCTATTTCCGGACAGGGGTCTCAGTTCTTC. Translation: CSASISGQGSQFF.

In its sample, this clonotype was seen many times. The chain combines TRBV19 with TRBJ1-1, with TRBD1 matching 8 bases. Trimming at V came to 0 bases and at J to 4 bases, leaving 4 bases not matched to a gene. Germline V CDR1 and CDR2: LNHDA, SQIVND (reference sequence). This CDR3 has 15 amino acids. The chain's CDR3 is CASSIEGTGGTEAFF. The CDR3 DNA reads TGTGCCAGTAGTATAGAGGGTACAGGGGGCACTGAAGCTTTCTTT.

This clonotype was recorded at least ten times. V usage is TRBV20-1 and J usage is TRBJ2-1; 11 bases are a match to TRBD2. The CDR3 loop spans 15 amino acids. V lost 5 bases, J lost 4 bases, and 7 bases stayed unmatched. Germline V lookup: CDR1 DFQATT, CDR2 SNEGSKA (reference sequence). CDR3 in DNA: TGCAGTGCTCCCACCACTAGCGGGGGTTACAATGAGCAGTTCTTC. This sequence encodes CSAPTTSGGYNEQFF.

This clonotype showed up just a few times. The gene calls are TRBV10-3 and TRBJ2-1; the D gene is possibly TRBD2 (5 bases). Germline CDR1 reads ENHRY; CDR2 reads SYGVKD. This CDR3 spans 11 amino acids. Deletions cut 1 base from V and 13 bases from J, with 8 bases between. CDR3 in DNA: TGTGCCATCAGTGAGTTGAGGGTTCAGTTCTTC. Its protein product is CAISELRVQFF.

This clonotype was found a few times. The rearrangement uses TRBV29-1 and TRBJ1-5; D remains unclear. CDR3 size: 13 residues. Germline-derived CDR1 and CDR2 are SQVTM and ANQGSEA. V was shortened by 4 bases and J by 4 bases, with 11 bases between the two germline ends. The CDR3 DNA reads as TGCAGCGTTGGGGAGAACCTAAATCAGCCCCAGCATTTT. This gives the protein CSVGENLNQPQHF. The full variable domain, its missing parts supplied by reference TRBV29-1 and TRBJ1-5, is SAVISQKPSRDICQRGTSLTIQCQVDSQVTMMFWYRQQPGQSLTLIATANQGSEATYESGFVIDKFPISRPNLTFSTLTVSNMSPEDSSIYLCSVGENLNQPQHFGDGTRLSIL.

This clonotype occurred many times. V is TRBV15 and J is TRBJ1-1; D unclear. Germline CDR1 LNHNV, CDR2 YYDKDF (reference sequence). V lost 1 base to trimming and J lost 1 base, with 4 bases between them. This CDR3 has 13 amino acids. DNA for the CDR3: TGTGCCACCAGCAGAGTCCAGAACACTGAAGCTTTCTTT. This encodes CATSRVQNTEAFF. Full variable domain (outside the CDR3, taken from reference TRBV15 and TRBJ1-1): DAMVIQNPRYQVTQFGKPVTLSCSQTLNHNVMYWYQQKSSQAPKLLFHYYDKDFNNEADTPDNFQSRRPNTSFCFLDIRSPGLGDTAMYLCATSRVQNTEAFFGQGTRLTVV.

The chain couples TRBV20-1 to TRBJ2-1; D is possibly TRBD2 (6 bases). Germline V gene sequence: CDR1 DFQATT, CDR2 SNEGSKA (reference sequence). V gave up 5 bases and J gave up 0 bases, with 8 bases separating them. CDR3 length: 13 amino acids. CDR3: CSALTSSYNEQFF. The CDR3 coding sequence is TGCAGTGCTTTGACTAGCTCCTACAATGAGCAGTTCTTC.